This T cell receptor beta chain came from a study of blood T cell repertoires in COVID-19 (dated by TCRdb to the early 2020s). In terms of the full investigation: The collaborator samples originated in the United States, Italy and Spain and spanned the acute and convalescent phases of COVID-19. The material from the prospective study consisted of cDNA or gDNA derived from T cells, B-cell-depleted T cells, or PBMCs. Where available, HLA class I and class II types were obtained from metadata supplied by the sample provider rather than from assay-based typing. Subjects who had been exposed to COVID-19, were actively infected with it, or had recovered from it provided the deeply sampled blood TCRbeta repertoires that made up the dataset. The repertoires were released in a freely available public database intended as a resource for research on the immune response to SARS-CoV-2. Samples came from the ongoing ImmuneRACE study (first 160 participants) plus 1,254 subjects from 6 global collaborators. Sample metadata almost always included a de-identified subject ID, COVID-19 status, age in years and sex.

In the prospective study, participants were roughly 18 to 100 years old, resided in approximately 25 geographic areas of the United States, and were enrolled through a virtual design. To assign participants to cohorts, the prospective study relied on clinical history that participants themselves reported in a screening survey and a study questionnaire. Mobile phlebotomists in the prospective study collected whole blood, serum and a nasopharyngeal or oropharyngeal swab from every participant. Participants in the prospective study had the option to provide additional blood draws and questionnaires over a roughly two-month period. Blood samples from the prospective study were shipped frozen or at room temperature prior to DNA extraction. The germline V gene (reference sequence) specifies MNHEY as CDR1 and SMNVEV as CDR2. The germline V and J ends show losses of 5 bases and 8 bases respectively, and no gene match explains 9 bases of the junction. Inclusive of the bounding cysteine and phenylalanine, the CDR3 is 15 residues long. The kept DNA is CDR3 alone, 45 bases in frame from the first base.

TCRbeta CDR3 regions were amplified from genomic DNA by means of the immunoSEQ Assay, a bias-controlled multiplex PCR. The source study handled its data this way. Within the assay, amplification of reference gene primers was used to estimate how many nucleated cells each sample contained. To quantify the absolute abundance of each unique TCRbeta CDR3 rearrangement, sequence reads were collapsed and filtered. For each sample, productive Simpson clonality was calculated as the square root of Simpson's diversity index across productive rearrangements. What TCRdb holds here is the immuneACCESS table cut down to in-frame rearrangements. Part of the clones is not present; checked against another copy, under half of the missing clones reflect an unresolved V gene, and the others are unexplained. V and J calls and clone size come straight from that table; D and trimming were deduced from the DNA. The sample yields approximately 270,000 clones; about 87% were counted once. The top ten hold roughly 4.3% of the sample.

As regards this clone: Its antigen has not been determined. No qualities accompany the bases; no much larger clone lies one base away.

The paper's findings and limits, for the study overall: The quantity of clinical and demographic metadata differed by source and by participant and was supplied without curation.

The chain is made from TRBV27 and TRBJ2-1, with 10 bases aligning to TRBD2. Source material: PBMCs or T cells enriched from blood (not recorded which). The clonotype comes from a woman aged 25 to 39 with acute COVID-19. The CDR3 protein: CASSPNGLAVDEQFF. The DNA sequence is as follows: TGTGCCAGCAGTCCCAACGGACTAGCGGTCGATGAGCAGTTCTTC.